This T cell receptor beta chain came from a study of T cells in Graves' hyperthyroidism and ophthalmopathy. Stability of Graves' hyperthyroidism was defined as absent ophthalmopathy progression within 18 months. Study-level findings and limits: Ophthalmopathy cases were set apart from stable hyperthyroidism by a 13 V-J model.

In this sample, this clonotype turned up once. What it binds is unknown. The investigators amplified TCR beta CDR3 regions from RNA transcripts. The HTBI primer set was used in a first-round RT-PCR of the TCR CDR3. TCRdb analysed the multiplex PCR reads with MiXCR anew, one entry per CDR3 protein. Of about 360,000 distinct CDR3 sequences in the sample, 25% are singletons; the top ten hold less than 85%. The source is a man aged 50 to 59 with Graves' hyperthyroidism. Sequencing was performed on blood.

The CDR3 DNA sequence: TGCGCCAGCAGCTTGGAGGGCAGTTCCAAAAACATTCAGTACTTC. It specifies CASSLEGSSKNIQYF. The genes are TRBV5-1 and TRBJ2-4; D gene ambiguous. The CDR3 is 15 residues long. Trimming cost V 0 bases and J 2 bases, with 9 bases left between them. Germline V gene data show CDR1 as SGHRS and CDR2 as YFSETQ.